This T cell receptor (beta chain) was captured in a study of identical twins (dated by TCRdb to the mid-2010s). The study in broad terms: The study deep-sequenced TCR alpha and beta repertoires from monozygotic twins, unrelated adults of various ages and cord blood to test whether fetal clonotypes persist. To rule out contamination, replicate twin experiments were performed at different times with different library preparation protocols.

Study-level results and caveats: Zero-insertion analyses could be partly confounded by invariant T cells such as MAIT and iNKT, although diverse VJ usage argued against such confounding for most clonotypes. Fewer insertions were carried by abundant cord blood beta clonotypes; a weaker similar trend was observed in young adult naive repertoires, while no such trend was observed in memory repertoires. In beta out-of-frame sequences, excess twin sharing was weaker, because having fewer shared sequences lowered the signal-to-noise ratio. Out-of-frame TCR alpha sharing in monozygotic twins was systematically underestimated by recombination models, whereas sharing between unrelated individuals was in agreement with the recombination models. Compared with coincidental sharing between unrelated individuals, out-of-frame TCR alpha sequences shared between twins showed an excess of sequences with low generation probability. Conclusions relied on cross-sectional statistical analysis, since the same donors could not be followed over many years.

For this clonotype: There is no known antigen for this receptor. Qualities for individual bases were not recorded, and no much larger clone is one base off.

Every donor in the study was a healthy Caucasian. Three pairs of female monozygotic twins, all aged 18 to 29 years, were included in the twin cohort. CD4+ and CD8+ T cell populations were isolated with positive isolation kits from Invitrogen. Libraries were constructed by 5' RACE. The sequencing machine was an Illumina HiSeq 2000. A universal primer binding site was added through template switching, and the final cDNA carried a unique molecular identifier so that TCR cDNA molecules could be counted accurately. Specific primers in the conserved constant-segment region were used to synthesize first-strand cDNA for the TCR alpha and beta chains. Each cDNA library was double barcoded, with a SMART-Mk sample barcode plus Illumina barcodes, to control for contamination. TruSeq adapter sequences and Illumina sample barcodes were added in two successive PCR steps. The TCR alpha and beta cDNA libraries were sequenced on the Illumina HiSeq platform using custom primers. On the study's bioinformatics: MiGEC processed the raw reads to extract unique molecular identifiers, while MiXCR was used to determine the CDR3 positions. For each individual, recombination models were inferred using an EM algorithm with the repgenHMM and IGoR tools. Shared clonotype analysis was performed with the tcR package in R, normalizing sharing by the product of cloneset sizes. Out-of-frame nonproductive sequences were analyzed to study raw recombination free of thymic and clonal selection effects. The public reads were reprocessed in TCRdb via fastp at Q25 and MiXCR, keeping in-frame beta chains. For every CDR3 protein sequence, its rows merge into one entry that carries the most common genes and DNA. TCRdb, not the authors, supplied the V and J calls. The sample data list roughly 540,000 distinct CDR3 sequences, and 20% to 25% of these were observed just once. Of the sample, around 0.9% falls within the top ten clones.

Inclusive of the bounding cysteine and phenylalanine, the CDR3 is 14 residues long. The read is trimmed to its CDR3 DNA, 42 bases read in frame from base 1. V is cut back by 3 bases and J by 7 bases, with 5 bases in the junction unmatched. As encoded in the germline V gene (reference sequence), CDR1 is DFQATT while CDR2 is SNEGSKA. These data are also associated with another study on T cells expressing NK-cell markers. As that second paper reports: Under ten donors provided sorted CD3+CD56+NKG2C+, CD3+CD56+NKG2C- and CD3+CD56-NKG2C+ T-cell subsets, whose TCR beta-chain repertoires were profiled. Among the eight sequenced donors, only one was HCMV-seronegative, while the other seven were HCMV-seropositive. To restrict sorting to alphabetaTCR-expressing T cells, an anti-gammadeltaTCR antibody was added in several experiments. For several donors, the dominant CD3+CD56+NKG2C+ clonotypes were among the top 10 CD8+ clonotypes and accounted for roughly 1.0-7.5% of CD8+ T cells. Those dominant clonotypes were again the most abundant among CD3+CD56-NKG2C+ cells in a handful of donors, at 28.3-60.1%. Whether the expanded NKG2C-expressing T cell clones were specific for HCMV antigens remained unclear. Randomly selected healthy volunteers, three men and five women, were used as the eight sequenced donors. A commercial ELISA kit detecting HCMV-specific IgG in serum was used to determine HCMV serostatus. MIGEC was used to demultiplex reads and group reads by UMI, and MiTCR was used to assemble and quantify clonotypes. To exclude erroneous sequences, any TCR cDNA sequence not supported by at least two reads was discarded. The tcR package was used for downstream repertoire analysis, and clonotypes were matched across fractions by CDR3 nucleotide sequence plus V segment. VDJmatch was used to annotate antigen specificity against VDJdb, with one amino acid substitution in CDR3 permitted.

The sequence links TRBV20-1 to TRBJ2-1; 11 of the junction bases match TRBD1. This TCR was recovered from a woman younger than 30 in good health. Input material: CD4+ T cells sorted from blood. The base sequence is TGCAGTGCTAGGAGGGACAGGGGGTCGAATGAGCAGTTCTTC. The encoded protein is CSARRDRGSNEQFF.